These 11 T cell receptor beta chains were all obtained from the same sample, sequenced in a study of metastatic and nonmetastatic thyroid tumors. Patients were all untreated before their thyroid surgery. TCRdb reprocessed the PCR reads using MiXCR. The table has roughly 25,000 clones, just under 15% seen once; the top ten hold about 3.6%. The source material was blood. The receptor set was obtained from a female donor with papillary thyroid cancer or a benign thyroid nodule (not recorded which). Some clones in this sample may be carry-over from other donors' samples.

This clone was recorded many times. The chain's CDR3 is CASSEGRASGSYNEQFF. In DNA form, the CDR3 reads TGTGCCAGCAGTGAAGGGAGGGCTAGCGGGTCCTACAATGAGCAGTTCTTC. This chain connects TRBV2 to TRBJ2-1; TRBD2 matches at 8 bases. CDR3 size: 17 residues. Germline V gene lookup returns CDR1 SNHLY and CDR2 FYNNEI. The trim removed 1 base at V and 1 base at J, leaving 6 bases unmatched.

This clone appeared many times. The CDR3: CASSQTGYNEQFF. In nucleotides, the CDR3 is TGTGCCAGCAGCCAGACTGGGTACAATGAGCAGTTCTTC. V usage is TRBV27 and J usage is TRBJ2-1; D gene uncertain. Germline loops: CDR1 MNHEY, CDR2 SMNVEV (reference sequence). V lost 6 bases and J lost 4, with 10 bases in between. This CDR3 is built from 13 residues.

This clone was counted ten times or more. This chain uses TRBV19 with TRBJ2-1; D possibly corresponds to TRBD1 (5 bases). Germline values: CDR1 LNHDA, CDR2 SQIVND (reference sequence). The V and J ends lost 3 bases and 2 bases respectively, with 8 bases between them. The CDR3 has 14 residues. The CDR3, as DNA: TGTGCCAGTAGTATTTTAGGGGCCTACAATGAGCAGTTCTTC. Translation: CASSILGAYNEQFF.

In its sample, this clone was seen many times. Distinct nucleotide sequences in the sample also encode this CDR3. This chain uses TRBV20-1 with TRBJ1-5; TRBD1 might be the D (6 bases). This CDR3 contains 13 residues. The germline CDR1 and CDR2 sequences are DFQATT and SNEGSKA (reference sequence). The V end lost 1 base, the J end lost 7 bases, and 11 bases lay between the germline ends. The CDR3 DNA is TGCAGTGCTAGAGTTACAGGGACCCAGCCCCAGCATTTT. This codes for CSARVTGTQPQHF.

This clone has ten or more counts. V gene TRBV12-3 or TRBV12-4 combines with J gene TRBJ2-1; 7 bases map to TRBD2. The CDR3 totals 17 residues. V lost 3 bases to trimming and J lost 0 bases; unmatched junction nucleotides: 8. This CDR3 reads CASSFPLAASSYNEQFF. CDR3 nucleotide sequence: TGTGCCAGCAGTTTCCCTCTAGCGGCTAGCTCCTACAATGAGCAGTTCTTC.

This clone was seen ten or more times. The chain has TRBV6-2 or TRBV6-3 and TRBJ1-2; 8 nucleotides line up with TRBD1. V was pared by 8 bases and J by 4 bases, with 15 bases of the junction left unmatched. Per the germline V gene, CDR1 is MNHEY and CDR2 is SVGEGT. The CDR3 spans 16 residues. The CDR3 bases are TGTGCCAGCGGTAATTATGGACAGGGAAGAGCCTATGGCTACACCTTC. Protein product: CASGNYGQGRAYGYTF.

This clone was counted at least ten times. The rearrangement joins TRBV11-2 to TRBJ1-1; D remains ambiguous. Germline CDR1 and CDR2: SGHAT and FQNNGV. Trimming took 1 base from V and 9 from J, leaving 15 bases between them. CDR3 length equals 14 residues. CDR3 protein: CASSLAGLSGKAFF. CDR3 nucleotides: TGTGCCAGCAGCTTAGCGGGATTATCCGGGAAAGCTTTCTTT.

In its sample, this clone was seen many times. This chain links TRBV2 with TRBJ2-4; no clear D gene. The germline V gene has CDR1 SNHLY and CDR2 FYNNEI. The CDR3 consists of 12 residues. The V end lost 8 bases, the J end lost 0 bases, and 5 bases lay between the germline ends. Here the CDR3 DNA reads TGTGCCAGCGGAACAGCCAAAAACATTCAGTACTTC. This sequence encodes CASGTAKNIQYF. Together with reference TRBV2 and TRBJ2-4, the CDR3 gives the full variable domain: EPEVTQTPSHQVTQMGQEVILRCVPISNHLYFYWYRQILGQKVEFLVSFYNNEISEKSEIFDDQFSVERPDGSNFTLKIRSTKLEDSAMYFCASGTAKNIQYFGAGTRLSVL.

The CDR3 nucleotides are TGCGCCAGCAGCCAACGGGACAGGGGTAATGAAAAACTGTTTTTT. Its protein is CASSQRDRGNEKLFF. The chain joins TRBV4-3 to TRBJ1-4; the match to TRBD1 covers 10 bases. The trim removed 2 bases at V and 4 bases at J, leaving 1 base unmatched. CDR3 size: 15 residues. CDR1 LGHNA and CDR2 YSLEER come from the germline V gene.

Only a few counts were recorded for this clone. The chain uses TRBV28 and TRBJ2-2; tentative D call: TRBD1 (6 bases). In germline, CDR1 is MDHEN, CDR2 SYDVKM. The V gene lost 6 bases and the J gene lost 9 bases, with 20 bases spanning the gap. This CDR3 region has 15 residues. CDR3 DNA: TGTGCCAGCAGAGCCGGGACATGGGTTTCCTGGGAGCTGTTTTTT. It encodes CASRAGTWVSWELFF.

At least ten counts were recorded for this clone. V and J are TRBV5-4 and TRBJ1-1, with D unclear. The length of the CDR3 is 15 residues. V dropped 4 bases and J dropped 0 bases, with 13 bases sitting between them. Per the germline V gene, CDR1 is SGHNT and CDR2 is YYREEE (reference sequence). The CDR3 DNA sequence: TGTGCCAGCAGCCCGATTCGGAGCATGAACACTGAAGCTTTCTTT. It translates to CASSPIRSMNTEAFF.